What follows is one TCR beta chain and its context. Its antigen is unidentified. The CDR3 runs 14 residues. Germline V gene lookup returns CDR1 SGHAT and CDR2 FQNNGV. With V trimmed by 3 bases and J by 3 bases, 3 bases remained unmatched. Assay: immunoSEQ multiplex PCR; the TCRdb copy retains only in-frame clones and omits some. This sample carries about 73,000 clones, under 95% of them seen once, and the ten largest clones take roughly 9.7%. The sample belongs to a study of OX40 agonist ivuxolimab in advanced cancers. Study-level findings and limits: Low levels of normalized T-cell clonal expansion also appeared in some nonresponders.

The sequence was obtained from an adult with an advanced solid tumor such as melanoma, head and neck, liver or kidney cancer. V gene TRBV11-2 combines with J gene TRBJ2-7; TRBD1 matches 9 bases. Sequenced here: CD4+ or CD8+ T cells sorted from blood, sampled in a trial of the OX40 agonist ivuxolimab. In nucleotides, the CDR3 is TGTGCCAGCAGCTTGGGACAGGGAAACTACGAGCAGTACTTC. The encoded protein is CASSLGQGNYEQYF.